This T cell receptor beta chain is from a study of Graves' ophthalmopathy and Graves' hyperthyroidism. There are 14 residues in the CDR3. V was pared by 2 bases and J by 7 bases, with 11 bases between. Germline-derived CDR1 and CDR2 are WNHNN and SYGVQD (reference sequence). The authors diagnosed from clinical symptoms, serum thyroxine, TRAb, thyroid ultrasound and orbital computed tomography. Amplification targeted the TCR beta CDR3 regions, with RNA transcripts as the source material. Investigators did first-round RT-PCR with HTBI primers, then second-round multiplex PCR. Each CDR3 protein gets one entry after TCRdb re-called the multiplex PCR reads with MiXCR. The sample yields 500,000 to 700,000 distinct CDR3 sequences, 35% to 40% seen once.

The specimen was peripheral blood or thyroid tissue (not recorded which). This receptor was obtained from an adult man with Graves' hyperthyroidism. The chain employs TRBV10-1 and TRBJ2-2, with TRBD2 as a possible D gene (5 bases). The CDR3 DNA sequence: TGCGCCAGCAGTGAGCTAGCAACGGTCGGGGAGCTGTTTTTT. It translates to CASSELATVGELFF.